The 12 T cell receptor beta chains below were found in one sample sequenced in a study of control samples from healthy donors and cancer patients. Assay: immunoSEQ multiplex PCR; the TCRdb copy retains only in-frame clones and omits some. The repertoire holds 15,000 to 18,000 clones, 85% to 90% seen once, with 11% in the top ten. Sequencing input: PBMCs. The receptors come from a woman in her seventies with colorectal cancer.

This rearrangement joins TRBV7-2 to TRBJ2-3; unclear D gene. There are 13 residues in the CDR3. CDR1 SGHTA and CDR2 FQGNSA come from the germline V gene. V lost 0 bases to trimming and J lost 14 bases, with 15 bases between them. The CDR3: CASSLAHGDKGYF. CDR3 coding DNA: TGTGCCAGCAGCTTAGCGCATGGCGACAAGGGGTATTTT.

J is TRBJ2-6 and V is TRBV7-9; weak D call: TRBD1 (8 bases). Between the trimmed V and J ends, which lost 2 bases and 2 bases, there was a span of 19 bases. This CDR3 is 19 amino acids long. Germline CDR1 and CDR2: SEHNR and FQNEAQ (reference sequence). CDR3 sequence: CASSLPTGGVGPGANVLTF. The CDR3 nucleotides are TGTGCCAGCAGCTTACCCACAGGGGGGGTAGGCCCTGGGGCCAACGTCCTGACTTTC.

CDR3 protein: CASSQLGPGELFF. Written as DNA, the CDR3 is TGTGCCAGCAGCCAACTTGGTCCCGGGGAGCTGTTTTTT. This chain connects TRBV14 to TRBJ2-2; D not certain. CDR3 size: 13 residues. V was clipped by 2 bases and J by 6 bases, with 7 bases between them. The germline V gene encodes CDR1 SGHDN and CDR2 FVKESK.

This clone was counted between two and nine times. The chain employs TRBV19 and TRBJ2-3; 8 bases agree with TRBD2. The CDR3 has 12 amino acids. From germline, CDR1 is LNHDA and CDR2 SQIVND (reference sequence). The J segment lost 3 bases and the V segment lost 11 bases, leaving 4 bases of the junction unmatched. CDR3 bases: TGTGCCTCAACTAGCGGAACAGATACGCAGTATTTT. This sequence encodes CASTSGTDTQYF.

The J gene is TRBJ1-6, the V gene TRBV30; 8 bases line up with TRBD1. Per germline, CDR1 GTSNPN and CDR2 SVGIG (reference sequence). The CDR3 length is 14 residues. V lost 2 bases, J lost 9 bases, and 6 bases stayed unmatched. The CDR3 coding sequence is TGTGCCTGGAGTAAGGGACAGGAAGTTTCACCCCTCCACTTT. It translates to CAWSKGQEVSPLHF.

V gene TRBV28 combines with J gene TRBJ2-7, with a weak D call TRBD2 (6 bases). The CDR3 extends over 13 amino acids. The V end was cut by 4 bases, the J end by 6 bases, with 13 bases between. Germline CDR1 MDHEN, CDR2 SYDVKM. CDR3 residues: CASSSGGRREQYF. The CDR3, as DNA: TGTGCCAGCAGTTCCGGAGGGCGGCGCGAGCAGTACTTC.

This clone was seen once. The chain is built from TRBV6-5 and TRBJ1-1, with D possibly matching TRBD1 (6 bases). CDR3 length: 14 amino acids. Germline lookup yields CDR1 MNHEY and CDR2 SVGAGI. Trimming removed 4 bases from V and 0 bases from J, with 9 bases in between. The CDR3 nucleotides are TGTGCCAGCAGTTCGACAGGACTGAACACTGAAGCTTTCTTT. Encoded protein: CASSSTGLNTEAFF.

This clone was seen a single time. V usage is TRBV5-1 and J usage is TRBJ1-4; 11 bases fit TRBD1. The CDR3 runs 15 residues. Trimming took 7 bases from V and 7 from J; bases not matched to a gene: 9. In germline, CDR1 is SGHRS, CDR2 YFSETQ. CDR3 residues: CASGQGARFGEKLFF. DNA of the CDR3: TGCGCCAGCGGACAGGGGGCGCGTTTCGGTGAAAAACTGTTTTTT.

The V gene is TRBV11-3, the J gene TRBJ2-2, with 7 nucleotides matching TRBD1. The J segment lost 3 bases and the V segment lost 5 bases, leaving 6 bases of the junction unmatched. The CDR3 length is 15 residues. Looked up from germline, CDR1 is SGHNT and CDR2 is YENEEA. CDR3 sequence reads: CASSLGTGDTGELFF. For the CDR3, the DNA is TGTGCCAGCAGCCTCGGTACAGGGGACACCGGGGAGCTGTTTTTT.

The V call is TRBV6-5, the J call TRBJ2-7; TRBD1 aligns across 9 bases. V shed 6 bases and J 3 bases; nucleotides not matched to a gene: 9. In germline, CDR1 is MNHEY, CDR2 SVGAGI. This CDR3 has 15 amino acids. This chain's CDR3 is CASRRPGQGHYEQYF. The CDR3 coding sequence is TGTGCCAGCAGACGACCGGGACAGGGCCACTACGAGCAGTACTTC.

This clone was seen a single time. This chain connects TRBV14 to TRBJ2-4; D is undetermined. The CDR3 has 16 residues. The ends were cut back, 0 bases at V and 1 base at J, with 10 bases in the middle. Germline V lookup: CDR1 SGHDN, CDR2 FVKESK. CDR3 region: CASSQERAGAKNIQYF. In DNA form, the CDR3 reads TGTGCCAGCAGCCAAGAGAGAGCCGGGGCCAAAAACATTCAGTACTTC.

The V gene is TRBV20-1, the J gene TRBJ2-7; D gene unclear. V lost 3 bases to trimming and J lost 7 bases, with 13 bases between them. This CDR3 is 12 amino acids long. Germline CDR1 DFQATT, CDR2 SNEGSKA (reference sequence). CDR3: CSASASLVEQYF. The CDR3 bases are TGCAGTGCTAGTGCATCCCTAGTAGAGCAGTACTTC.